Reported below is one T cell receptor beta chain. Per the authors' pipeline: How many nucleated cells were present was estimated from reference gene primer amplification. TCRdb keeps only in-frame clones here, not all; method: immunoSEQ multiplex PCR. The V and J calls and clone size are taken from that table; D and trimming were inferred from the DNA. The data contain 300,000 to 350,000 clones, around nine tenths of them seen just once; the ten biggest clones take up approximately 7.4%. The germline gives CDR1 MNHEY, CDR2 SVGAGI. Trimming took off 7 bases at V and 5 bases at J, with 11 bases between the two ends. The CDR3 contains 12 residues. The data belong to a study of blood T cell repertoires in COVID-19. Whole-study context: PBMCs, B-cell-depleted T cells, or T cells were the source of the cDNA or gDNA that made up the material.

V is TRBV6-5 and J is TRBJ1-1; D is undetermined. What was sequenced was peripheral blood. This clonotype was obtained from a woman between 70 and 85 years old with COVID-19, enrolled during active disease. The CDR3 reads CASKEGSTEAFF. CDR3 sequence (DNA): TGTGCCAGCAAGGAGGGAAGTACTGAAGCTTTCTTT.